Here is one TCR beta chain with its context. The V gene's germline CDR1 is LGHDT and CDR2 YNNKEL (reference sequence). CDR3 length equals 14 residues. The ends were cut back, 0 bases at V and 7 bases at J, with 10 bases in the middle. Sequencing was performed with immunoSEQ multiplex PCR; in TCRdb, only in-frame clones are kept and a portion is missing. In the table there are some 340,000 clones, about 85% of which are singletons. The data are from a study of blood T cell repertoires in COVID-19. Study at large: PBMCs, B-cell-depleted T cells, or T cells were the source of the cDNA or gDNA that made up the material.

Sequencing was performed on peripheral blood. The source of this sequence is a woman under 30 with acute or convalescent COVID-19. The V call is TRBV3-1 (or the pseudogene TRBV3-2), the J call TRBJ1-5; D may be TRBD1 (5 bases). CDR3 loop: CASSQDWQGQPQHF. In DNA form, the CDR3 reads TGTGCCAGCAGCCAAGACTGGCAGGGACAGCCCCAGCATTTT.